This T cell receptor beta chain was recovered during a study of blood T cell repertoires in COVID-19. Overall study: Sample material is recorded as cDNA or gDNA derived from T cells, B-cell-depleted T cells, or PBMCs.

V was trimmed by 3 bases and J by 3 bases, leaving 5 bases between them. The CDR3 totals 12 residues. The method was immunoSEQ multiplex PCR; TCRdb's version includes in-frame clones alone and lacks a portion of them. The table shows fewer than 500,000 clones, with over 75% occurring only once. Symptom resolution, clearance, or two negative PCRs marked the recovered donors of Cohort 3. The sequencing input was PBMCs or T cells enriched from blood (not recorded which). The TCR sequence derives from a man aged 30 to 39 who had recovered from COVID-19. V is TRBV12-3 or TRBV12-4 and J is TRBJ1-1; no firm D call. This CDR3 reads CASSFSYTEAFF. The CDR3 DNA follows: TGTGCCAGCAGTTTCAGTTACACTGAAGCTTTCTTT.